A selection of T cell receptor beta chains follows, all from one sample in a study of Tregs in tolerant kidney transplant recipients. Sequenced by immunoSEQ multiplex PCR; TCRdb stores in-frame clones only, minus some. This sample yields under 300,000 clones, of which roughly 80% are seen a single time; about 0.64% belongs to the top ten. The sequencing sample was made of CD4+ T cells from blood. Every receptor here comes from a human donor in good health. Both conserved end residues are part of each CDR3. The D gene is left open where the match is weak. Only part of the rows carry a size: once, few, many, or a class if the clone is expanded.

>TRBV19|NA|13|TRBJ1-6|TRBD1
CASRTGTNSPLHF
TGTGCCAGTCGGACAGGCACCAATTCACCCCTCCACTTT
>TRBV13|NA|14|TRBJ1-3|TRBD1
CASSVGQDGNTIYF
TGTGCCAGCAGCGTCGGACAGGACGGAAACACCATATATTTT
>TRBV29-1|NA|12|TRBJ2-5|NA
CSVEGNKETQYF
TGCAGCGTTGAGGGGAATAAAGAGACCCAGTACTTC
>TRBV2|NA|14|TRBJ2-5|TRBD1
CASSLGQPQETQYF
TGTGCCAGCAGTCTGGGACAGCCCCAAGAGACCCAGTACTTC
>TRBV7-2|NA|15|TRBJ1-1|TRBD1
CASRMTGLRNTEAFF
TGTGCCAGCAGGATGACAGGGTTGAGGAACACTGAAGCTTTCTTT
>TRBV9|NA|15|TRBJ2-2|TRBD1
CASSYVGTDTGELFF
TGTGCCAGCAGCTACGTGGGGACAGACACCGGGGAGCTGTTTTTT
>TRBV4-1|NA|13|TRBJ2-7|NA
CASSQGGAYEQYF
TGCGCCAGCAGCCAAGGGGGAGCCTACGAGCAGTACTTC
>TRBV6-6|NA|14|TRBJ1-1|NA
CASSHGRVNTEAFF
TGTGCCAGCAGTCACGGGAGGGTGAACACTGAAGCTTTCTTT
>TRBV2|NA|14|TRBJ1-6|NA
CASSESSYNSPLHF
TGTGCCAGCAGTGAGAGCTCCTATAATTCACCCCTCCACTTT
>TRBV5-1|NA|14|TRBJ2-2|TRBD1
CASSTDRATGELFF
TGCGCCAGCAGCACGGACAGGGCCACCGGGGAGCTGTTTTTT
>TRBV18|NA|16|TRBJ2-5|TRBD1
CASSPRKTGQGETQYF
TGTGCCAGCTCACCACGGAAGACTGGACAGGGGGAGACCCAGTACTTC
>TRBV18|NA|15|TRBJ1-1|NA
CASSPSEGVNTEAFF
TGTGCCAGCTCACCCTCGGAGGGGGTGAACACTGAAGCTTTCTTT
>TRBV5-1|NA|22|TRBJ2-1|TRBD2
CASSFRERDSSGRLSSYNEQFF
TGCGCCAGCAGCTTTCGGGAGAGGGATTCTAGCGGGAGGCTTAGCTCCTACAATGAGCAGTTCTTC
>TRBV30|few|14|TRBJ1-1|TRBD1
CAWSGDRMNTEAFF
TGTGCCTGGAGTGGGGACAGGATGAACACTGAAGCTTTCTTT
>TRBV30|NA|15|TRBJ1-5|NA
CAWSRGTVGNQPQHF
TGTGCCTGGAGTAGGGGAACGGTGGGGAATCAGCCCCAGCATTTT
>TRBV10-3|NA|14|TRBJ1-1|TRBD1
CAISKTGGNTEAFF
TGTGCCATCAGTAAGACAGGGGGAAACACTGAAGCTTTCTTT
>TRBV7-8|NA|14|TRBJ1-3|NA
CASSLVLSGNTIYF
TGTGCCAGCAGCTTAGTATTGTCTGGAAACACCATATATTTT
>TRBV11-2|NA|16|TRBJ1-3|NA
CASSFRDIYSGNTIYF
TGTGCCAGCAGCTTCCGGGACATCTACTCTGGAAACACCATATATTTT
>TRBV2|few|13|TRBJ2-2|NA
CASSFLNTGELFF
TGTGCCAGCAGTTTCCTCAATACCGGGGAGCTGTTTTTT
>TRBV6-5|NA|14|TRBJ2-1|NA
CASRRVLGSNEQFF
TGTGCCAGCAGACGTGTACTAGGGAGCAATGAGCAGTTCTTC
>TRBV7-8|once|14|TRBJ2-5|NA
CASSLSRLGETQYF
TGTGCCAGCAGCTTATCGAGACTAGGGGAGACCCAGTACTTC
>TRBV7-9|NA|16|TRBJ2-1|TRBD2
CASSSRLAGGGNEQFF
TGTGCCAGCAGCTCGCGACTAGCGGGAGGGGGCAATGAGCAGTTCTTC
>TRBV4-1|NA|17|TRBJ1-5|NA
CASSHRDGLGSNQPQHF
TGCGCCAGCAGCCATAGGGACGGGCTCGGGAGCAATCAGCCCCAGCATTTT
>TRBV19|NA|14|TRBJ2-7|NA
CASSPRGAAYEQYF
TGTGCCAGTAGTCCCCGGGGAGCTGCCTACGAGCAGTACTTC
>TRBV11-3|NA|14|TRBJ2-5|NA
CASSSPRGKETQYF
TGTGCCAGCAGCTCCCCCCGAGGGAAAGAGACCCAGTACTTC
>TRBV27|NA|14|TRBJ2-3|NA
CASSPPHLSDTQYF
TGTGCCAGCAGCCCTCCTCACCTTTCAGATACGCAGTATTTT
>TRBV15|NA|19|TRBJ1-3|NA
CATSSDLDSGHRSGNTIYF
TGTGCCACCAGCAGTGATCTGGACAGTGGGCATCGCTCTGGAAACACCATATATTTT
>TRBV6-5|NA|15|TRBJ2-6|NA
CASRYRDSGANVLTF
TGTGCCAGCAGGTACAGGGATTCTGGGGCCAACGTCCTGACTTTC
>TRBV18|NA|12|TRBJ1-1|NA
CASSRTGTEAFF
TGTGCCAGCTCTCGGACGGGGACTGAAGCTTTCTTT
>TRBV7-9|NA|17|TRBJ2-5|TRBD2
CASSLDRAGGLEETQYF
TGTGCCAGCAGCTTAGATCGGGCGGGGGGGCTTGAAGAGACCCAGTACTTC
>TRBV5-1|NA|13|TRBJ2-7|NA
CASSLDGFYEQYF
TGCGCCAGCAGCTTGGACGGCTTCTACGAGCAGTACTTC
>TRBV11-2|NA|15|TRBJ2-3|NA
CASRGGRAGTDTQYF
TGTGCCAGCAGGGGGGGGCGGGCTGGCACAGATACGCAGTATTTT
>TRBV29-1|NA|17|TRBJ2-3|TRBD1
CSVEVPSGQGLADTQYF
TGCAGCGTTGAAGTCCCCTCCGGACAGGGGCTAGCAGATACGCAGTATTTT
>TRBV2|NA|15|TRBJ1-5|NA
CASRGEQGLNQPQHF
TGTGCCAGCAGGGGAGAGCAGGGACTCAATCAGCCCCAGCATTTT
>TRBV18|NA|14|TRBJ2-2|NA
CASSPRDGTGELFF
TGTGCCAGCTCACCCCGGGACGGAACCGGGGAGCTGTTTTTT
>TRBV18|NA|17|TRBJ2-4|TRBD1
CASSPPHPGQPKTIQYF
TGTGCCAGCTCACCGCCCCATCCGGGACAGCCCAAAACCATTCAGTACTTC
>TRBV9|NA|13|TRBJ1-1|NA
CASSVTMGREAFF
TGTGCCAGCAGCGTAACGATGGGGAGAGAAGCTTTCTTT
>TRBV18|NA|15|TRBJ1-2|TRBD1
CASSPDGQGYYGYTF
TGTGCCAGCTCACCAGACGGACAGGGGTACTATGGCTACACCTTC